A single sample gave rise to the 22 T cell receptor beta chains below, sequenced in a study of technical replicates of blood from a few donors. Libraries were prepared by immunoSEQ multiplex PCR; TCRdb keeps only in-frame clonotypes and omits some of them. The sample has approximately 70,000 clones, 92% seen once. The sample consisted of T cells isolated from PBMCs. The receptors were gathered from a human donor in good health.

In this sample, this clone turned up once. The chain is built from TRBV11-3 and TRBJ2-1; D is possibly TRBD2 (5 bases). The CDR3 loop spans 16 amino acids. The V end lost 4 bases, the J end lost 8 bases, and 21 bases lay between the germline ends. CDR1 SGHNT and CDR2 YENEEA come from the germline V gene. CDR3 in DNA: TGTGCCAGCAGCTCCCCAGCTAGCCGGAGTATCGATGAGCAGTTCTTC. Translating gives CASSSPASRSIDEQFF.

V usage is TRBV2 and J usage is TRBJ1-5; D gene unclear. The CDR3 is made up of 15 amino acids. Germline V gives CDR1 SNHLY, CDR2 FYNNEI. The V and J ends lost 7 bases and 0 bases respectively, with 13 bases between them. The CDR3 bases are TGTGCCAGCACTTTGCTCGGTTATAGCAATCAGCCCCAGCATTTT. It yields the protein CASTLLGYSNQPQHF.

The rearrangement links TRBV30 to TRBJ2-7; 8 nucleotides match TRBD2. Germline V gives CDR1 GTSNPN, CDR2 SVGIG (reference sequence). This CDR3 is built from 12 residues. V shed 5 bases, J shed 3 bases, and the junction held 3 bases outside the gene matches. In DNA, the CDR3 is TGTGCCTGGGGACTAGCTGGCTACGAGCAGTACTTC. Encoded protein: CAWGLAGYEQYF.

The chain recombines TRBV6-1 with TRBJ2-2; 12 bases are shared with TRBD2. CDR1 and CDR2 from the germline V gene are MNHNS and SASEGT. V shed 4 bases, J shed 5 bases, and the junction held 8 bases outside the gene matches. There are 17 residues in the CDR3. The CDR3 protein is CASSGASGRAGTGELFF. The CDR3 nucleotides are TGTGCCAGCAGTGGCGCTAGCGGGAGGGCCGGTACCGGGGAGCTGTTTTTT.

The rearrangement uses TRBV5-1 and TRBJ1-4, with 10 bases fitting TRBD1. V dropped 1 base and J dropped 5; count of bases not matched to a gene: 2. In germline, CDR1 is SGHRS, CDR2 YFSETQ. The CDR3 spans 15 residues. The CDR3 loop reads CASSLRTGGNEKLFF. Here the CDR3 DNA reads TGCGCCAGCAGCTTGCGGACAGGGGGAAATGAAAAACTGTTTTTT.

CDR3 in DNA: TGTGCCAGCAGTTACTCCCTAGCGGGACTCGATGAGCAGTTCTTC. Its translation: CASSYSLAGLDEQFF. This chain connects TRBV6-6 to TRBJ2-1; 9 positions match TRBD2. V lost 0 bases to trimming and J lost 8 bases; unmatched junction nucleotides: 5. The CDR3 consists of 15 residues. The germline V gene encodes CDR1 MNHNY and CDR2 SVGAGI (reference sequence).

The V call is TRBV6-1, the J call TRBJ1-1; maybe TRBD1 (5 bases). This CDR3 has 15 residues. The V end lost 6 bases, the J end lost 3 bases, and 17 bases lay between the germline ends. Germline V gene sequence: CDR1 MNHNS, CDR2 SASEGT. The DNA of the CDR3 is TGTGCCAGCAGGGTTCAAGGAGGGGTAGACACTGAAGCTTTCTTT. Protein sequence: CASRVQGGVDTEAFF.

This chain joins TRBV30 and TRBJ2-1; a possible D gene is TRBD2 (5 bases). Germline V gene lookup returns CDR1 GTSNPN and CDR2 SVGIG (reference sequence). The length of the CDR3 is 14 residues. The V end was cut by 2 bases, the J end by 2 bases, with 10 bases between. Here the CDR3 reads CAWSRSGPYNEQFF. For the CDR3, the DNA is TGTGCCTGGAGTAGAAGCGGTCCCTACAATGAGCAGTTCTTC.

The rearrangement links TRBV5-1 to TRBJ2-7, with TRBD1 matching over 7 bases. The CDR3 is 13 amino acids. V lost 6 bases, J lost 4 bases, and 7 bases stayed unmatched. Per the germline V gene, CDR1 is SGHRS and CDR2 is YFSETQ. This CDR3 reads CASMGDSQYEQYF. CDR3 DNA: TGCGCCAGCATGGGGGACAGCCAATACGAGCAGTACTTC.

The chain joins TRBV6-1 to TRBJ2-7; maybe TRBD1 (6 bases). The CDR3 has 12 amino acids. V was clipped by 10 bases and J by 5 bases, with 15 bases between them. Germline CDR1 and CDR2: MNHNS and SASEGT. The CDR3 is CATDRRKDEQYF. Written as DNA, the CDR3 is TGTGCCACCGACAGGAGAAAGGACGAGCAGTACTTC.

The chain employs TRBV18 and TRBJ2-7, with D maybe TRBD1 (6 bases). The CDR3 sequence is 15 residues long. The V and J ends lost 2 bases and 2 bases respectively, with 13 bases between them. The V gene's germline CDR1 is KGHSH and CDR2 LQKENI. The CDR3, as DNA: TGTGCCAGCTCACCAACAGGGACCTCGGCCTACGAGCAGTACTTC. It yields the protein CASSPTGTSAYEQYF.

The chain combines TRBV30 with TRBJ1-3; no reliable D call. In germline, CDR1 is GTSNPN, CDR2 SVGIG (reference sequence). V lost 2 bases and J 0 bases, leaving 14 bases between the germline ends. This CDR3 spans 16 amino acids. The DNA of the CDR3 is TGTGCCTGGAGTCGTCTGAGCAGGTCCTCTGGAAACACCATATATTTT. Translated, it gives CAWSRLSRSSGNTIYF.

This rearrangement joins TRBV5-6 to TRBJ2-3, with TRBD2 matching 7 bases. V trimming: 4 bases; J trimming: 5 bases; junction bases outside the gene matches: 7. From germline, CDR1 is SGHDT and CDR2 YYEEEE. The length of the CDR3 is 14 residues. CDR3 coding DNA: TGTGCCAGCAGCCCGGGGGGACTGGTAGATACGCAGTATTTT. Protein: CASSPGGLVDTQYF.

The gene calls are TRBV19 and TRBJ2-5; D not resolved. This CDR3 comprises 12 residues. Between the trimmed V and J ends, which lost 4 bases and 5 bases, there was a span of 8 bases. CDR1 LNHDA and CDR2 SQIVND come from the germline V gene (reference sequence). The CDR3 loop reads CASSTSPETQYF. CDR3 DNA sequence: TGTGCCAGTAGTACCTCCCCCGAGACCCAGTACTTC.

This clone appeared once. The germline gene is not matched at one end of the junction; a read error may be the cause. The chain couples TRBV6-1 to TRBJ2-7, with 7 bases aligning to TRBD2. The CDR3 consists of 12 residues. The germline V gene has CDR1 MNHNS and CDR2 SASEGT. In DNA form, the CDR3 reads TGTGCCAGCAGTGAGGGAGGTTCTAGCGGAAACTTC. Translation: CASSEGGSSGNF.

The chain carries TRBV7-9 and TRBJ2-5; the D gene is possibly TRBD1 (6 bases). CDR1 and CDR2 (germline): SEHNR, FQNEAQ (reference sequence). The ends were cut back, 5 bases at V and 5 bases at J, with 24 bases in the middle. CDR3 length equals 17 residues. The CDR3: CASSQLGGDVGSETQYF. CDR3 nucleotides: TGTGCCAGCAGCCAACTAGGGGGAGATGTCGGATCGGAGACCCAGTACTTC.

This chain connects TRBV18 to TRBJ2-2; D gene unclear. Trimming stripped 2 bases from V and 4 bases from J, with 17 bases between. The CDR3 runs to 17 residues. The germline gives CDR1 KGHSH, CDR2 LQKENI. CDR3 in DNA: TGTGCCAGCTCACCAGGATTGGCCGAGACATTCACCGGGGAGCTGTTTTTT. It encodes CASSPGLAETFTGELFF. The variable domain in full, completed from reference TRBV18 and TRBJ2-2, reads NAGVMQNPRHLVRRRGQEARLRCSPMKGHSHVYWYRQLPEEGLKFMVYLQKENIIDESGMPKERFSAEFPKEGPSILRIQQVVRGDSAAYFCASSPGLAETFTGELFFGEGSRLTVL.

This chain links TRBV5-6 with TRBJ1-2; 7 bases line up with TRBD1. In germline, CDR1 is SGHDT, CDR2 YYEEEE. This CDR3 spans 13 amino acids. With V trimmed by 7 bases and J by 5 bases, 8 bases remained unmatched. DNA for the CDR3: TGTGCCAGCGGTGGGACAGTGATGTATGGCTACACCTTC. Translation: CASGGTVMYGYTF.

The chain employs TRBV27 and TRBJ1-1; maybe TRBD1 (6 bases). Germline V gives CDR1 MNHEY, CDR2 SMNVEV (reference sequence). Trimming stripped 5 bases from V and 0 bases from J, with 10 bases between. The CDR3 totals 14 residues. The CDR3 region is CASSQDSMNTEAFF. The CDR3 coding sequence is TGTGCCAGCAGTCAGGACAGTATGAACACTGAAGCTTTCTTT.

The CDR3 region is CAWRRDSPFYGYTF. The CDR3 DNA sequence: TGTGCCTGGAGACGGGACAGCCCCTTTTATGGCTACACCTTC. This chain connects TRBV30 to TRBJ1-2; 7 bases fit TRBD1. Germline V lookup: CDR1 GTSNPN, CDR2 SVGIG (reference sequence). The V segment lost 3 bases and the J segment 5 bases; nucleotides outside the gene matches: 9. The CDR3 is made up of 14 amino acids.

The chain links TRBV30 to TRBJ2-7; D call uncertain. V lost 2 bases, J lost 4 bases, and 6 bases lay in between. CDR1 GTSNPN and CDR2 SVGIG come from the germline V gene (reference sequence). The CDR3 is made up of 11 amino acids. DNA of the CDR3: TGTGCCTGGAGTACTACATACGAGCAGTACTTC. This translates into CAWSTTYEQYF.

The CDR3 sequence: CASSLEAGETQYF. CDR3 DNA: TGTGCCAGCAGCTTGGAGGCAGGGGAGACCCAGTACTTC. The rearrangement links TRBV5-5 to TRBJ2-5; D might be TRBD1 (5 bases). This CDR3 has 13 amino acids. Trimming shortened V by 0 bases and J by 5 bases, and 8 bases separated the two germline ends. The V gene's germline CDR1 is SGHKS and CDR2 YYEKEE (reference sequence). The variable domain in full, completed from reference TRBV5-5 and TRBJ2-5, reads DAGVTQSPTHLIKTRGQQVTLRCSPISGHKSVSWYQQVLGQGPQFIFQYYEKEERGRGNFPDRFSARQFPNYSSELNVNALLLGDSALYLCASSLEAGETQYFGPGTRLLVL.